These T cell receptor beta chains were read from a single sample in a study of cytomegalovirus exposure and HLA in healthy donors. Assay: immunoSEQ multiplex PCR; the TCRdb copy retains only in-frame clones and omits some. The sample has 90,000 to 110,000 clones; about 13% are singletons. The specimen was PBMCs. The source of these receptors is a middle-aged man in good health and CMV-seropositive. Both conserved end residues are part of each CDR3. The D gene is left open where the match is weak. Rows may omit the clone size; those that give it use once, few, many or a size class.

j_call,d_call,v_call,clone_size,cdr3_nt,cdr3_aa
TRBJ2-2,TRBD2,TRBV10-3,few,TGTGCCATCAGTGAGCGGGAGGGGAACACCGGGGAGCTGTTTTTT,CAISEREGNTGELFF
TRBJ2-2,-,TRBV6-5,few,TGTGCCAGCAGGGAGCGGATCGCAAACACCGGGGAGCTGTTTTTT,CASRERIANTGELFF
TRBJ1-1,-,TRBV6-6,few,TGTGCCAGCAGTACCCTGGTCGGGGGAAGTACTGAAGCTTTCTTT,CASSTLVGGSTEAFF
TRBJ1-5,-,TRBV7-6,-,TGTGCCAGCAGCAAGGACAGATTCAATCAGCCCCAGCATTTT,CASSKDRFNQPQHF
TRBJ2-7,-,TRBV7-9,-,TGTGCCAGCAGCTCCGGAACGGGCGAGCAGTACTTC,CASSSGTGEQYF
TRBJ1-5,TRBD1,TRBV27,-,TGTGCCAGCAGTCACGGGACAGGAAATCAGCCCCAGCATTTT,CASSHGTGNQPQHF
TRBJ2-4,-,TRBV6-1,-,TGTGCCACCAGGGGGGGAAATAGGGTTCAGTACTTC,CATRGGNRVQYF
TRBJ2-3,TRBD2,TRBV19,-,TGTGCCAGTAGACTAGCGGGAAGCACAGATACGCAGTATTTT,CASRLAGSTDTQYF
TRBJ1-2,-,TRBV4-1,few,TGCGCCAGCAGCCAAGATTATAGGGGATATGGCTACACCTTC,CASSQDYRGYGYTF
TRBJ1-5,-,TRBV10-3,few,TGTGCCATCAGTGAGTCGACTGCGGCCAGCCAGCCCCAGCATTTT,CAISESTAASQPQHF
TRBJ1-1,-,TRBV5-1,-,TGCGCCAGCAGTCAACAGGGACCCCACACTGAAGCTTTCTTT,CASSQQGPHTEAFF
TRBJ2-6,-,TRBV30,-,TGTGCCTGTACTTTTGACTTGAGCTCTGGGGCCGACGTCCTGACTTTC,CACTFDLSSGADVLTF
TRBJ1-4,TRBD1,TRBV28,few,TGTGCCAGCAGTTTACCTTACCTCGGGACAGGGTTCGGTGAAAAACTGTTTTTT,CASSLPYLGTGFGEKLFF
TRBJ2-3,TRBD2,TRBV10-1,-,TGCGCCAGCAGTGAGGCTAGCGGGAGTTCGGATGCGCAGTATTTT,CASSEASGSSDAQYF
TRBJ2-2,TRBD2,TRBV5-1,few,TGCGCCAGCATAGGACTAGCGGGGAACACCGGGGAGCTGTTTTTT,CASIGLAGNTGELFF
TRBJ1-1,-,TRBV28,-,TGTGCCAGCAGTCCAACCACATCCCGCGGTGAAGCTTTCTTT,CASSPTTSRGEAFF
TRBJ2-1,-,TRBV25-1,few,TGTGCCAGCAGTGAATCCGGGGGGCCTTACAATGAGCAGTTCTTC,CASSESGGPYNEQFF
TRBJ1-5,-,TRBV28,few,TGTGCCAGCAAACTCAGGGGTCCTCAGCCCCAGCATTTT,CASKLRGPQPQHF
TRBJ2-3,-,TRBV4-1,few,TGCGCCAGCAGCCAAGATCGCGGGAGCACAGATACGCAGTATTTT,CASSQDRGSTDTQYF
TRBJ2-5,-,TRBV28,few,TGTGCCAGCAGTTTATCCGGGTCTGAGACCCAGTACTTC,CASSLSGSETQYF
TRBJ1-2,-,TRBV6-1,few,TGTGCCAGCAGTGACGGGGGTTGGATCTATGGCTACACCTTC,CASSDGGWIYGYTF
TRBJ2-7,-,TRBV30,few,TGTGCCTGGAGTAAGACACCCTACGAGCAGTACTTC,CAWSKTPYEQYF
TRBJ1-2,TRBD1,TRBV7-8,-,TGTGCCAGCAGCTTAGCGCTGCGACAGGCCAAAGGGGGCCATGGCTACACCTTC,CASSLALRQAKGGHGYTF
TRBJ1-4,-,TRBV29-1,few,TGCAGCGTTGCTACGGCTAATGAAAAACTGTTTTTT,CSVATANEKLFF
TRBJ1-1,-,TRBV5-4,-,TGTGCCAGCAGCTTGACACAGATGAACACTGAAGCTTTCTTT,CASSLTQMNTEAFF
TRBJ2-6,TRBD2,TRBV16,few,TGTGCCAGCAGCCAAGGCAGCGGGATTAGCTCTGGGGCCAACGTCCTGACTTTC,CASSQGSGISSGANVLTF
TRBJ1-3,-,TRBV5-1,few,TGCGCCAGCAGCTTGCCATCTGGAAACACCATATATTTT,CASSLPSGNTIYF
TRBJ2-1,-,TRBV15,-,TGTGCCACCAGCAGAGAACGTCCAGGTTCCTACAATGAGCAGTTCTTC,CATSRERPGSYNEQFF
TRBJ1-2,-,TRBV9,-,TGTGCCAGCAGCGTAGTGGCAGGGCCCTTTAACTATGGCTACACCTTC,CASSVVAGPFNYGYTF
TRBJ1-3,-,TRBV19,few,TGTGCCAGTAGTCAAACCAGGGGTGAGAGCGAAAACACCATATATTTT,CASSQTRGESENTIYF
TRBJ2-3,-,TRBV29-1,few,TGCAGCGTTGAAAGGGGGATGAGCACAGATACGCAGTATTTT,CSVERGMSTDTQYF
TRBJ1-2,-,TRBV19,few,TGTGCCAGTAGCAACCAAGGGGCTAGTGGCTACACCTTC,CASSNQGASGYTF
TRBJ1-1,TRBD1,TRBV10-3,few,TGTGCCACCAAGCTCAGGGGGCTTGGTGAAGCTTTCTTT,CATKLRGLGEAFF
TRBJ2-7,-,TRBV6-5,few,TGTGCCAGCAGTTACTCCGGGGCCTACGAGCAGTACTTC,CASSYSGAYEQYF
TRBJ1-1,-,TRBV14,few,TGTGCCAGCAGCCAATGGGAGACTGAAGCTTTCTTT,CASSQWETEAFF